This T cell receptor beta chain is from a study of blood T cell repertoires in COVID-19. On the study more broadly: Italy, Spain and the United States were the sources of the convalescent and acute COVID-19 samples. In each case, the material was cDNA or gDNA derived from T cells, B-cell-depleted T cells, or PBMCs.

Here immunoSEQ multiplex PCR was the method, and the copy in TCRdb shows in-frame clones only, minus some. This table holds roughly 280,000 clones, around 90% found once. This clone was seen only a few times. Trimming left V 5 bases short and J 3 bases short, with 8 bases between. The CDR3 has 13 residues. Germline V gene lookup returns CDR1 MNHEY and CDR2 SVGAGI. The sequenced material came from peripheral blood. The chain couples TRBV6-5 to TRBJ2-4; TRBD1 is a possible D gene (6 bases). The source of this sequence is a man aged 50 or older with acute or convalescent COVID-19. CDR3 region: CASSRDIKNIQYF. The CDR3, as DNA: TGTGCCAGCAGTCGGGACATCAAAAACATTCAGTACTTC.